Below, 32 T cell receptor beta chains from the same sample are listed, as sequenced in a study of blood T cell repertoires in COVID-19. Method: immunoSEQ multiplex PCR; TCRdb's copy keeps in-frame clones and lacks some. The table records about 170,000 clones, less than 85% of them present only once. The sample consisted of peripheral blood. The source is a woman older than 75 with acute or convalescent COVID-19.

This chain connects TRBV2 to TRBJ1-6, with D tentatively TRBD1 (5 bases). Trimming stripped 7 bases from V and 10 bases from J, with 14 bases between. The CDR3 spans 13 residues. From germline, CDR1 is SNHLY and CDR2 FYNNEI. The CDR3 loop is CASTQGVGSPLHF. The CDR3 DNA sequence: TGTGCCAGCACTCAAGGGGTGGGATCACCCCTCCACTTT.

The V call is TRBV6-5, the J call TRBJ1-5; 7 bases map to TRBD1. Trimming removed 5 bases from V and 5 bases from J; junction bases left unmatched: 6. This CDR3 has 14 residues. Germline V lookup: CDR1 MNHEY, CDR2 SVGAGI. CDR3 DNA sequence: TGTGCCAGCAGTATGGGGGACAGCTATCAGCCCCAGCATTTT. Translated: CASSMGDSYQPQHF.

The CDR3 bases are TGTGCCAGCAGTAAGGGGCCAGATACGCAGTATTTT. This gives the protein CASSKGPDTQYF. The chain employs TRBV28 and TRBJ2-3, with D possibly being TRBD1 (5 bases). The CDR3 is 12 amino acids. The germline CDR1 and CDR2 sequences are MDHEN and SYDVKM. V was clipped by 5 bases and J by 4 bases, with 7 bases between them.

This sequence joins TRBV7-2 and TRBJ1-1; tentative D call: TRBD1 (5 bases). V lost 5 bases to trimming and J lost 5 bases, with 15 bases between them. The CDR3 loop spans 14 amino acids. Germline values: CDR1 SGHTA, CDR2 FQGNSA. As DNA, the CDR3 is TGTGCCAGCAGCCGTCCTGGGGGGGGTACTGAAGCTTTCTTT. Translating it yields CASSRPGGGTEAFF.

The gene calls are TRBV9 and TRBJ2-3, with D tentatively TRBD2 (6 bases). The CDR3 consists of 17 residues. CDR1 and CDR2 from the germline V gene are SGDLS and YYNGEE. Trimming pared 0 bases from V and 0 bases from J, leaving 14 bases between. CDR3 sequence reads: CASSVGGDGRSTDTQYF. DNA for the CDR3: TGTGCCAGCAGCGTAGGGGGAGACGGGAGAAGCACAGATACGCAGTATTTT.

CDR3 amino acids: CASSQEGGLGQPQHF. In DNA, the CDR3 is TGCGCCAGCAGCCAAGAAGGAGGGTTGGGCCAGCCCCAGCATTTT. The chain is built from TRBV4-3 and TRBJ1-5; D not resolved. The CDR3 is made up of 15 amino acids. The V end was cut by 0 bases, the J end by 7 bases, with 13 bases between. Germline V lookup: CDR1 LGHNA, CDR2 YSLEER.

The J gene is TRBJ2-7, the V gene TRBV7-9; tentative D call: TRBD2 (5 bases). CDR3 length equals 13 residues. Germline assignment: CDR1 SEHNR and CDR2 FQNEAQ (reference sequence). Trimming cost V 5 bases and J 0 bases, with 8 bases left between them. For the CDR3, the DNA is TGTGCCAGCAGCGACCGGGGCTCCTACGAGCAGTACTTC. Protein: CASSDRGSYEQYF.

This clone was detected a few times. The chain joins TRBV5-8 to TRBJ1-4; 9 bases fit TRBD1. Unmatched junction bases numbered 3, after V lost 4 bases and J lost 5 bases. The CDR3 runs 14 residues. The germline CDR1 and CDR2 sequences are SGHTS and YDEGEE. CDR3 nucleotide sequence: TGTGCCAGCAGCGTGGGACAGGGAAATGAAAAACTGTTTTTT. Translating it yields CASSVGQGNEKLFF.

The chain carries TRBV9 and TRBJ2-7; no definite D call. Trimming pared 0 bases from V and 0 bases from J, leaving 7 bases between. Looked up from germline, CDR1 is SGDLS and CDR2 is YYNGEE. CDR3 size: 14 residues. In nucleotides, the CDR3 is TGTGCCAGCAGCGTAGGAGGCCCCTCCTACGAGCAGTACTTC. Amino acids: CASSVGGPSYEQYF.

This clone turned up a few times. The chain carries TRBV7-9 and TRBJ2-7; 11 nucleotides line up with TRBD2. CDR1 SEHNR and CDR2 FQNEAQ come from the germline V gene (reference sequence). V gave up 5 bases and J gave up 4 bases; unmatched junction bases: 7. The CDR3 sequence is 15 residues long. In DNA form, the CDR3 reads TGTGCCAGCAGCCTAACCGGGACTAGCGGATACGAGCAGTACTTC. Translated: CASSLTGTSGYEQYF.

The chain links TRBV28 to TRBJ2-7, with D unresolved. This CDR3 has 14 residues. The V and J ends lost 6 bases and 7 bases respectively, with 19 bases between them. Germline lookup yields CDR1 MDHEN and CDR2 SYDVKM. The CDR3 DNA reads as TGTGCCAGCAGCCTCTCCATCTCTACGAGGGAGCAGTACTTC. It codes for CASSLSISTREQYF.

The rearrangement uses TRBV14 and TRBJ1-6; 9 positions match TRBD1. The CDR3 totals 13 residues. V lost 8 bases to trimming and J lost 10 bases; unmatched junction nucleotides: 6. Looked up from germline, CDR1 is SGHDN and CDR2 is FVKESK. The DNA for the CDR3 is TGTGCCAGCGGGGGACAGGGCAGATCACCCCTCCACTTT. Protein: CASGGQGRSPLHF.

The chain joins TRBV6-5 to TRBJ1-1; a weak D match, TRBD1 (6 bases). Germline V gene lookup returns CDR1 MNHEY and CDR2 SVGAGI. This CDR3 is 15 amino acids long. Trimming left V 0 bases short and J 7 bases short, with 15 bases between. CDR3 sequence reads: CASSYSGQGSFEAFF. In DNA, the CDR3 is TGTGCCAGCAGTTACTCGGGGCAGGGGTCCTTTGAAGCTTTCTTT.

A few counts support this clone. The J gene is TRBJ1-2, the V gene TRBV13; 7 bases map to TRBD1. This CDR3 is 14 amino acids long. After removal of 6 bases from V and 4 bases from J, the junction contained 8 bases not matched to a gene. CDR1 and CDR2 from the germline V gene are PRHDT and FYEKMQ (reference sequence). CDR3 DNA: TGTGCCAGCAGAAAGACCAGGGACAGCTATGGCTACACCTTC. It encodes CASRKTRDSYGYTF.

The genes are TRBV24-1 and TRBJ1-4; 11 bases are shared with TRBD1. V trimming: 3 bases; J trimming: 8 bases; junction bases outside the gene matches: 4. CDR1 and CDR2 from the germline V gene are KGHDR and SFDVKD. This CDR3 has 15 residues. The CDR3 reads CATSDRDRGKEKLFF. CDR3 nucleotides: TGTGCCACCAGTGATCGGGACAGGGGGAAGGAAAAACTGTTTTTT.

The V call is TRBV6-6, the J call TRBJ2-3, with 7 bases lining up with TRBD1. The V segment lost 6 bases and the J segment 4 bases; nucleotides outside the gene matches: 7. Germline loops: CDR1 MNHNY, CDR2 SVGAGI (reference sequence). The CDR3 is made up of 14 amino acids. The DNA of the CDR3 is TGTGCCAGCAGGACGGGACAGAATTCAGATACGCAGTATTTT. Its protein is CASRTGQNSDTQYF.

The chain joins TRBV4-1 to TRBJ1-6; D is undetermined. Between the trimmed V and J ends, which lost 2 bases and 10 bases, there was a span of 15 bases. This CDR3 has 15 residues. Germline-derived CDR1 and CDR2 are MGHRA and YSYEKL. CDR3 protein: CASSQYVGKGSPLHF. CDR3 in DNA: TGCGCCAGCAGCCAATATGTCGGGAAAGGGTCACCCCTCCACTTT.

The chain carries TRBV10-3 and TRBJ1-4; D gene ambiguous. Germline lookup yields CDR1 ENHRY and CDR2 SYGVKD. CDR3 length: 14 residues. V shed 0 bases and J shed 8 bases, with 10 bases lying between them. The CDR3 here is CAISESQTVEKLFF. In DNA, the CDR3 is TGTGCCATCAGTGAGTCCCAAACAGTCGAAAAACTGTTTTTT.

The chain recombines TRBV7-2 with TRBJ2-7; 9 nucleotides match TRBD1. CDR3 length: 15 amino acids. Looked up from germline, CDR1 is SGHTA and CDR2 is FQGNSA. Germline trimming cut 4 bases from V and 1 base from J; bases unmatched to any gene: 5. The CDR3 DNA reads as TGTGCCAGCAGCTCCTGGGACAGGGCGTCCTACGAGCAGTACTTC. Amino acid sequence: CASSSWDRASYEQYF.

This clone was seen more than once but under ten times. This chain connects TRBV6-5 to TRBJ1-1, with 8 nucleotides matching TRBD1. With 5 bases clipped from V and 5 bases from J, the junction kept 1 base outside the gene matches. This CDR3 is built from 12 residues. CDR1 and CDR2 from the germline V gene are MNHEY and SVGAGI. CDR3 nucleotide sequence: TGTGCCAGCAGTCGACAGGGGACTGAAGCTTTCTTT. Its translation is CASSRQGTEAFF.

A few counts support this clone. This chain joins TRBV5-4 and TRBJ2-4, with TRBD1 as a possible D gene (6 bases). This CDR3 has 12 residues. V lost 4 bases and J 7 bases, leaving 9 bases between the germline ends. Germline CDR1 and CDR2: SGHNT and YYREEE (reference sequence). CDR3 nucleotides: TGTGCCAGCAGCCCGCAGGGGAACATTCAGTACTTC. Amino acids: CASSPQGNIQYF. Full variable domain (outside the CDR3, taken from reference TRBV5-4 and TRBJ2-4): ETGVTQSPTHLIKTRGQQVTLRCSSQSGHNTVSWYQQALGQGPQFIFQYYREEENGRGNFPPRFSGLQFPNYSSELNVNALELDDSALYLCASSPQGNIQYFGAGTRLSVL.

This sequence joins TRBV28 and TRBJ1-6, with 10 bases fitting TRBD1. The CDR3 length is 14 residues. Trimming removed 8 bases from V and 6 bases from J; junction bases left unmatched: 4. Per the germline V gene, CDR1 is MDHEN and CDR2 is SYDVKM. CDR3 region: CASYRDRGNSPLHF. The DNA of the CDR3 is TGTGCCAGCTACCGGGACAGGGGTAATTCACCCCTCCACTTT.

This chain connects TRBV27 to TRBJ2-7; possibly TRBD2 for D (6 bases). CDR3 size: 17 residues. The ends were cut back, 1 base at V and 0 bases at J, with 16 bases in the middle. The germline V gene has CDR1 MNHEY and CDR2 SMNVEV (reference sequence). In DNA, the CDR3 is TGTGCCAGCAGTTTATGGGGAGGCAGAATGAGCTCCTACGAGCAGTACTTC. This sequence encodes CASSLWGGRMSSYEQYF.

This clone was picked up one time. The chain employs TRBV4-1 and TRBJ2-7, with 14 bases fitting TRBD2. V shed 2 bases and J 5 bases; nucleotides not matched to a gene: 5. This CDR3 has 16 amino acids. Germline CDR1 and CDR2: MGHRA and YSYEKL. In DNA form, the CDR3 reads TGCGCCAGCAGCCAATCTGGGACTAGCGGGAGTGACGAGCAGTACTTC. It encodes CASSQSGTSGSDEQYF.

The CDR3 coding sequence is TGTGCCATCTCACCCCCTTACCCCGGGACTGGTCGTGGCTACACCTTC. Residues: CAISPPYPGTGRGYTF. The V call is TRBV15, the J call TRBJ1-2; D perhaps matches TRBD1 (5 bases). Germline CDR1 is LNHNV and CDR2 is YYDKDF (reference sequence). V was cut by 10 bases and J by 7 bases, with 28 bases left in between. The CDR3 totals 16 residues.

This chain links TRBV5-4 with TRBJ1-1; tentative D call: TRBD1 (5 bases). V was cut by 4 bases and J by 0 bases, with 10 bases left in between. Per the germline V gene, CDR1 is SGHNT and CDR2 is YYREEE (reference sequence). The CDR3 contains 14 residues. Here the CDR3 reads CASSVDRMNTEAFF. CDR3 nucleotide sequence: TGTGCCAGCAGCGTTGACAGAATGAACACTGAAGCTTTCTTT.

The CDR3 nucleotides are TGTGCCAGCAGCGCCCAATTAGGGACAGCGAACACTGAAGCTTTCTTT. This codes for CASSAQLGTANTEAFF. V and J are TRBV5-4 and TRBJ1-1; TRBD1 matches 7 bases. The CDR3 loop spans 16 amino acids. V was pared by 4 bases and J by 1 base, with 10 bases of the junction left unmatched. Germline assignment: CDR1 SGHNT and CDR2 YYREEE (reference sequence).

The V call is TRBV5-8, the J call TRBJ2-1; 9 nucleotides align to TRBD1. Trimming cost V 0 bases and J 7 bases; bases outside gene matches: 8. CDR1 is SGHTS, CDR2 YDEGEE, per germline. The CDR3 has 16 residues. CDR3 sequence: CASSLGGTGRFNEQFF. CDR3 DNA sequence: TGTGCCAGCAGCTTGGGAGGGACAGGGAGATTTAATGAGCAGTTCTTC.

This clone has a count of ten or more. V gene TRBV19 combines with J gene TRBJ1-6; 11 bases map to TRBD1. The germline V gene has CDR1 LNHDA and CDR2 SQIVND (reference sequence). With 7 bases clipped from V and 8 bases from J, the junction kept 1 base outside the gene matches. CDR3 length: 13 residues. CDR3 in amino acids: CASMGQGDSPLHF. In DNA, the CDR3 is TGTGCCAGTATGGGACAGGGGGATTCACCCCTCCACTTT.

This clone was counted between two and nine times. The chain recombines TRBV2 with TRBJ2-2; the match to TRBD1 covers 8 bases. J lost 5 bases, V lost 9 bases, and 8 bases had no gene match. CDR3 length: 14 residues. Germline loops: CDR1 SNHLY, CDR2 FYNNEI. This CDR3 reads CARGTTGETGELFF. The CDR3 DNA reads TGTGCCAGAGGAACGACAGGGGAGACCGGGGAGCTGTTTTTT.

This clone was seen only a few times. The chain links TRBV6-6 to TRBJ1-5; D unclear. CDR1 and CDR2 from the germline V gene are MNHNY and SVGAGI (reference sequence). With 5 bases removed from V and 5 bases from J, the gap between germline ends came to 10 bases. This CDR3 is built from 13 residues. CDR3 sequence reads: CASSIPPDQPQHF. As DNA, the CDR3 is TGTGCCAGCAGTATTCCTCCCGATCAGCCCCAGCATTTT.

In its sample, this clone was seen many times. The CDR3 loop reads CASSQVGTGELFF. CDR3 nucleotides: TGCGCCAGCAGCCAAGTCGGGACCGGGGAGCTGTTTTTT. The V and J genes are TRBV4-1 and TRBJ2-2; D not resolved. V dropped 1 base and J dropped 5 bases, with 5 bases sitting between them. The CDR3 covers 13 residues. CDR1 and CDR2 (germline): MGHRA, YSYEKL.